The 25 T cell receptor beta chains given below trace back to one sample, sequenced in a study of blood T cell repertoires in COVID-19. Libraries were prepared by immunoSEQ multiplex PCR; TCRdb keeps only in-frame clonotypes and omits some of them. There are over 200,000 clones in the sample; around nine tenths occur only once, and about 4% lies in the top ten. The sequenced sample consisted of PBMCs or T cells enriched from blood (not recorded which). These receptors originate from a woman younger than 45 who had been exposed to COVID-19.

This chain joins TRBV6-6 and TRBJ2-3; D may be TRBD2 (6 bases). V gave up 8 bases and J gave up 5 bases, with 11 bases separating them. The length of the CDR3 is 12 residues. Germline V gives CDR1 MNHNY, CDR2 SVGAGI (reference sequence). The CDR3 nucleotides are TGTGCCAGCGGAGGGGCCCTAGATACGCAGTATTTT. It encodes CASGGALDTQYF.

J is TRBJ1-1 and V is TRBV10-1; D is ambiguous. The V gene lost 7 bases and the J gene lost 5 bases, with 14 bases spanning the gap. CDR1 and CDR2 from the germline V gene are WNHNN and SYGVQD (reference sequence). CDR3 length: 13 amino acids. CDR3: CASKPSGGTEAFF. CDR3 nucleotides: TGCGCCAGCAAACCCTCTGGAGGGACTGAAGCTTTCTTT.

This chain uses TRBV11-2 with TRBJ2-6; TRBD2 might be the D (5 bases). Per the germline V gene, CDR1 is SGHAT and CDR2 is FQNNGV. The CDR3 sequence is 18 residues long. The V and J ends lost 7 bases and 0 bases respectively, with 19 bases between them. The CDR3 protein is CASTPRAPGSSGANVLTF. CDR3 nucleotides: TGTGCCAGCACCCCCCGTGCCCCGGGAAGCTCTGGGGCCAACGTCCTGACTTTC.

J is TRBJ2-7 and V is TRBV10-3; 9 bases line up with TRBD1. The trim removed 0 bases at V and 4 bases at J, leaving 25 bases unmatched. The CDR3 extends over 22 amino acids. The germline CDR1 and CDR2 sequences are ENHRY and SYGVKD. The CDR3 region is CAISESYEPGQGFRSSHYEQYF. For the CDR3, the DNA is TGTGCCATCAGTGAGTCCTATGAACCGGGACAGGGATTTAGGTCTTCTCATTACGAGCAGTACTTC.

This clone was detected only a few times. V is TRBV12-5 and J is TRBJ2-7; 10 bases line up with TRBD1. This CDR3 is built from 15 residues. V lost 3 bases and J lost 4; bases outside the gene matches: 6. Germline V gene sequence: CDR1 LGHNT, CDR2 FRNRAP. The CDR3 loop reads CASGFVRDRGYEQYF. The CDR3 bases are TGTGCTAGTGGTTTCGTTAGGGACAGGGGTTACGAGCAGTACTTC.

In its sample, this clone was seen a few times. The chain has TRBV7-2 and TRBJ1-2, with a possible D match to TRBD1 (6 bases). Germline loops: CDR1 SGHTA, CDR2 FQGNSA. V was clipped by 1 base and J by 6 bases, with 15 bases between them. This CDR3 has 15 amino acids. As DNA, the CDR3 is TGTGCCAGCAGCTTAGAGGGGGGGCCCTGGGATGGCTACACCTTC. Translating gives CASSLEGGPWDGYTF.

V gene TRBV27 combines with J gene TRBJ2-1, with TRBD2 identical over 11 bases. Germline CDR1 reads MNHEY; CDR2 reads SMNVEV (reference sequence). The trim removed 5 bases at V and 7 bases at J, leaving 13 bases unmatched. This CDR3 is 17 amino acids long. The CDR3 DNA follows: TGTGCCAGCAGTCCACCTAGCGGGGGGCTCCCTTGGAATGAGCAGTTCTTC. Translated, it gives CASSPPSGGLPWNEQFF.

The J gene is TRBJ2-7, the V gene TRBV19, with 13 positions matching TRBD2. With 5 bases clipped from V and 1 base from J, the junction kept 5 bases outside the gene matches. There are 16 residues in the CDR3. Germline-derived CDR1 and CDR2 are LNHDA and SQIVND (reference sequence). The CDR3 DNA is TGTGCCAGTAGTTCCCGACTAGCGGGGGGTTCCTACGAGCAGTACTTC. Translated, it gives CASSSRLAGGSYEQYF.

In this sample, this clone turned up a few times. The chain uses TRBV18 and TRBJ2-7, with D maybe TRBD1 (6 bases). This CDR3 region has 14 residues. Germline values: CDR1 KGHSH, CDR2 LQKENI. Trimming left V 2 bases short and J 5 bases short, with 13 bases between. The CDR3, as DNA: TGTGCCAGCTCACCAGAGACAGGTCACCACGAGCAGTACTTC. Encoded protein: CASSPETGHHEQYF.

The chain carries TRBV29-1 and TRBJ2-3; 11 positions agree with TRBD2. Germline CDR1 reads SQVTM; CDR2 reads ANQGSEA. V dropped 7 bases and J dropped 2; count of bases not matched to a gene: 11. The CDR3 is 16 residues long. The CDR3 region has the DNA TGCAGCGGGGAACGACGACTAGCGGGGCCCACAGATACGCAGTATTTT. The encoded protein is CSGERRLAGPTDTQYF.

V and J are TRBV19 and TRBJ2-1; D may be TRBD1 (6 bases). The CDR3 contains 17 residues. V dropped 7 bases and J dropped 5 bases, with 24 bases sitting between them. The germline gives CDR1 LNHDA, CDR2 SQIVND (reference sequence). Here the CDR3 DNA reads TGTGCCAGTACCCCGAGCGCAGGGGCATTACGAAACAATGAGCAGTTCTTC. Its protein is CASTPSAGALRNNEQFF.

The chain employs TRBV27 and TRBJ1-1; 9 positions agree with TRBD1. Germline V CDR1 and CDR2: MNHEY, SMNVEV (reference sequence). J was trimmed by 11 bases and V by 8 bases; bases with no gene match: 6. CDR3 size: 11 residues. The CDR3 here is CASLDRGSAFF. DNA for the CDR3: TGTGCCAGCCTCGACAGGGGGTCGGCTTTCTTT.

This sequence joins TRBV25-1 and TRBJ2-7; TRBD1 matches 9 bases. Unmatched junction bases numbered 8, after V lost 5 bases and J lost 3 bases. The CDR3 is 15 residues long. The germline gives CDR1 MGHDK, CDR2 SYGVNS. In DNA, the CDR3 is TGTGCCAGCAGTAACCGGGACAGGGAACGCTACGAGCAGTACTTC. Its protein product is CASSNRDRERYEQYF.

The CDR3 DNA follows: TGTGCCAGTAGTCCCAACGGGGGGTACAATCAGCCCCAGCATTTT. It encodes CASSPNGGYNQPQHF. The rearrangement links TRBV19 to TRBJ1-5, with a tentative D call TRBD1 (5 bases). With 5 bases removed from V and 3 bases from J, the gap between germline ends came to 14 bases. The CDR3 loop spans 15 amino acids. The germline V gene encodes CDR1 LNHDA and CDR2 SQIVND (reference sequence).

The chain employs TRBV4-1 and TRBJ2-7; perhaps TRBD2 as D (6 bases). The CDR3 loop spans 13 amino acids. Between the trimmed V and J ends, which lost 1 base and 2 bases, there was a span of 6 bases. Germline lookup yields CDR1 MGHRA and CDR2 YSYEKL. The CDR3 region has the DNA TGCGCCAGCAGCCAAGGACTAGCCTACGAGCAGTACTTC. It translates to CASSQGLAYEQYF.

This clone was recorded once. This rearrangement joins TRBV27 to TRBJ2-3; TRBD2 agrees at 9 bases. The CDR3 is 17 residues long. Germline assignment: CDR1 MNHEY and CDR2 SMNVEV (reference sequence). Trimming at V came to 4 bases and at J to 2 bases, leaving 10 bases not matched to a gene. The CDR3 coding sequence is TGTGCCAGCAGTTCCCGAGGTAGCGGGGGCCCCACAGATACGCAGTATTTT. As protein: CASSSRGSGGPTDTQYF.

This rearrangement joins TRBV3-1 (or the pseudogene TRBV3-2) to TRBJ2-3, with D hard to call. Germline V gene lookup returns CDR1 LGHDT and CDR2 YNNKEL (reference sequence). The CDR3 consists of 15 residues. The V end lost 4 bases, the J end lost 2 bases, and 13 bases lay between the germline ends. In nucleotides, the CDR3 is TGTGCCAGCAGCCCACCTGGGCAGGACACAGATACGCAGTATTTT. Amino acid sequence: CASSPPGQDTDTQYF.

The gene calls are TRBV18 and TRBJ2-7; TRBD1 aligns across 10 bases. CDR3 length equals 16 residues. Germline V gene data show CDR1 as KGHSH and CDR2 as LQKENI. Unmatched junction bases numbered 8, after V lost 3 bases and J lost 3 bases. This CDR3 reads CASSPDRGRAVYEQYF. CDR3 DNA sequence: TGTGCCAGCTCACCCGACAGGGGGCGCGCTGTCTACGAGCAGTACTTC.

This clone was detected once. The J gene is TRBJ1-2, the V gene TRBV30, with D perhaps matching TRBD1 (5 bases). Per the germline V gene, CDR1 is GTSNPN and CDR2 is SVGIG (reference sequence). The CDR3 consists of 14 residues. V gave up 0 bases and J gave up 5 bases, with 13 bases separating them. The CDR3 region is CAWSVGGKEYGYTF. The CDR3 nucleotides read TGTGCCTGGAGTGTCGGGGGAAAGGAGTATGGCTACACCTTC.

The chain has TRBV27 and TRBJ1-1, with TRBD1 matching 9 bases. The CDR3 loop spans 13 amino acids. Germline trimming cut 2 bases from V and 11 bases from J; bases unmatched to any gene: 6. Germline V gives CDR1 MNHEY, CDR2 SMNVEV (reference sequence). As DNA, the CDR3 is TGTGCCAGCAGTTTAGACGGGACAGGGCAGGCTTTCTTT. Translation gives CASSLDGTGQAFF.

The rearrangement uses TRBV13 and TRBJ2-1; TRBD2 agrees at 8 bases. The CDR3 consists of 18 residues. J was trimmed by 3 bases and V by 5 bases; bases with no gene match: 15. Germline CDR1 reads PRHDT; CDR2 reads FYEKMQ (reference sequence). Here the CDR3 DNA reads TGTGCCAGCAGCATAAGACCCGGGAGGGGGGGGAGCTACAATGAGCAGTTCTTC. It yields the protein CASSIRPGRGGSYNEQFF.

Only one count was recorded for this clone. This rearrangement joins TRBV5-1 to TRBJ1-2; D call uncertain. Trimming stripped 4 bases from V and 1 base from J, with 8 bases between. Germline V gives CDR1 SGHRS, CDR2 YFSETQ. The CDR3 totals 13 residues. DNA for the CDR3: TGCGCCAGCAGCACGACTCTTAACTATGGCTACACCTTC. Translation gives CASSTTLNYGYTF.

The chain uses TRBV9 and TRBJ2-1, with 9 bases aligning to TRBD2. Germline V gene data show CDR1 as SGDLS and CDR2 as YYNGEE. The CDR3 loop spans 12 amino acids. J lost 9 bases, V lost 4 bases, and 2 bases had no gene match. The CDR3, as DNA: TGTGCCAGCAGCCCGACTAGCGGTGAGCAGTTCTTC. It encodes CASSPTSGEQFF.

J is TRBJ1-3 and V is TRBV9; 8 nucleotides match TRBD1. The CDR3 covers 14 residues. V lost 3 bases to trimming and J lost 3 bases; unmatched junction nucleotides: 2. The germline V gene has CDR1 SGDLS and CDR2 YYNGEE. CDR3 in amino acids: CASSDDRGGNTIYF. The CDR3 DNA sequence: TGTGCCAGCAGCGACGACAGGGGTGGAAACACCATATATTTT. The whole variable domain, remainder taken from reference TRBV9 and TRBJ1-3, is DSGVTQTPKHLITATGQRVTLRCSPRSGDLSVYWYQQSLDQGLQFLIQYYNGEERAKGNILERFSAQQFPDLHSELNLSSLELGDSALYFCASSDDRGGNTIYFGEGSWLTVV.

The genes are TRBV19 and TRBJ2-3; TRBD2 aligns across 9 bases. CDR1 and CDR2 (germline): LNHDA, SQIVND (reference sequence). J was trimmed by 2 bases and V by 5 bases; bases with no gene match: 8. The CDR3 runs 16 residues. The CDR3 bases are TGTGCCAGTAGTCGTGTAATAGCGGGGGTCACAGATACGCAGTATTTT. It encodes CASSRVIAGVTDTQYF.